The 6 T cell receptor beta chains listed next were all sequenced from one sample in a study of blood T cell repertoires in COVID-19. Assay: immunoSEQ multiplex PCR; the TCRdb copy retains only in-frame clones and omits some. Here the sample spans about 250,000 clones, roughly nine tenths being singletons. The sample comprised PBMCs or T cells enriched from blood (not recorded which). The receptors derive from a woman aged 25 to 39 with acute COVID-19.

The chain employs TRBV19 and TRBJ1-5; no firm D call. V was cut by 4 bases and J by 0 bases, with 13 bases left in between. The CDR3 is 16 residues long. Germline V lookup: CDR1 LNHDA, CDR2 SQIVND (reference sequence). CDR3 coding DNA: TGTGCCAGTAGTAACCCAGAGGGCGGTAGCAATCAGCCCCAGCATTTT. Protein: CASSNPEGGSNQPQHF.

The chain carries TRBV10-1 and TRBJ2-3; 10 bases match TRBD2. The V segment lost 1 base and the J segment 2 bases; nucleotides outside the gene matches: 3. This CDR3 has 16 residues. Germline V gives CDR1 WNHNN, CDR2 SYGVQD (reference sequence). CDR3 sequence (DNA): TGCGCCAGCAGTGAGTTAGCGGGGGGCATCACAGATACGCAGTATTTT. Encoded protein: CASSELAGGITDTQYF.

The chain links TRBV13 to TRBJ2-3, with a weak D call TRBD1 (5 bases). This CDR3 spans 16 amino acids. The germline V and J ends were trimmed by 3 bases and 0 bases, with 13 bases remaining between them. The germline V gene has CDR1 PRHDT and CDR2 FYEKMQ (reference sequence). DNA for the CDR3: TGTGCCAGCAGCTTTAGGGGTCTACCTAGCACAGATACGCAGTATTTT. Translation gives CASSFRGLPSTDTQYF.

This clone was found a few times. The chain employs TRBV4-1 and TRBJ1-2; D is unresolved. The CDR3 sequence is 14 residues long. V lost 0 bases to trimming and J lost 3 bases, with 8 bases between them. Looked up from germline, CDR1 is MGHRA and CDR2 is YSYEKL. The CDR3 here is CASSQDLQYYGYTF. CDR3 bases: TGCGCCAGCAGCCAAGATCTACAGTACTATGGCTACACCTTC.

The chain couples TRBV9 to TRBJ1-3; 9 nucleotides align to TRBD1. CDR1 is SGDLS and CDR2 is YYNGEE in the germline V gene. Trimming at V came to 0 bases and at J to 1 base, leaving 5 bases not matched to a gene. The CDR3 runs 17 residues. In nucleotides, the CDR3 is TGTGCCAGCAGCGTAGGGGGGACAGGGTATTCTGGAAACACCATATATTTT. It encodes CASSVGGTGYSGNTIYF.

The V call is TRBV6-5, the J call TRBJ2-7; TRBD1 agrees at 8 bases. Germline CDR1 is MNHEY and CDR2 is SVGAGI. The ends lost 6 bases at V and 5 bases at J; junction bases unmatched: 12. The CDR3 runs to 15 residues. The CDR3 nucleotides are TGTGCCAGCAGCTCAACTGCTGCAGGGGGCCACGAGCAGTACTTC. It is translated as CASSSTAAGGHEQYF.